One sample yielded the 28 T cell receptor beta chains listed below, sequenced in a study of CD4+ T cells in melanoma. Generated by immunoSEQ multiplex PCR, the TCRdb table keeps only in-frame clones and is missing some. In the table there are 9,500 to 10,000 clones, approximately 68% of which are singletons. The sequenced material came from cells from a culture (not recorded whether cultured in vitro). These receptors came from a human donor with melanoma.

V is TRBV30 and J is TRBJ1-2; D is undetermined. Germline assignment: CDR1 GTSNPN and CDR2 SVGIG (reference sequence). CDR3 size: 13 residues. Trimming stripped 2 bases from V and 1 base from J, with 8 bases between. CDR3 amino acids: CAWSMGINYGYTF. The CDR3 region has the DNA TGTGCCTGGAGTATGGGAATTAACTATGGCTACACCTTC.

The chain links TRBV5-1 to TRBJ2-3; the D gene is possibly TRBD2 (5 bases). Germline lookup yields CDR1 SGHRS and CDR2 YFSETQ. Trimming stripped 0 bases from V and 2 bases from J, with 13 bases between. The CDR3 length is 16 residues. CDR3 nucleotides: TGCGCCAGCAGCTTGGCGGGGAGCGGTTTCACAGATACGCAGTATTTT. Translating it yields CASSLAGSGFTDTQYF.

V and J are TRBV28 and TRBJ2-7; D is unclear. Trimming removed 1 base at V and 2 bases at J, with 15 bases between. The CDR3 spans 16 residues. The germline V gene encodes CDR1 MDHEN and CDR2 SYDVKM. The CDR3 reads CASSLLGISGAYEQYF. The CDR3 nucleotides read TGTGCCAGCAGTTTATTGGGTATAAGTGGGGCCTACGAGCAGTACTTC.

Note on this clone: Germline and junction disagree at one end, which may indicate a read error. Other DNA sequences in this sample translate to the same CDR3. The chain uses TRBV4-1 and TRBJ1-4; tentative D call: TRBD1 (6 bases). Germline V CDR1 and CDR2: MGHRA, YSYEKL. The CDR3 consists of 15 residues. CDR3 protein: CASTHRQAEDEKLFF. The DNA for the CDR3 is TGTGCCAGCACCCACCGACAGGCCGAGGATGAAAAACTGTTTTTT.

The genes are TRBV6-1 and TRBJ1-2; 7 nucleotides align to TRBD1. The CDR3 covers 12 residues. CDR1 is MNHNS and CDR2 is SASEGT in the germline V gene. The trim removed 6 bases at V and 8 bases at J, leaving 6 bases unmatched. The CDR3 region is CASSRQGHGYTF. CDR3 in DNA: TGTGCCAGCAGCAGACAGGGCCACGGCTACACCTTC.

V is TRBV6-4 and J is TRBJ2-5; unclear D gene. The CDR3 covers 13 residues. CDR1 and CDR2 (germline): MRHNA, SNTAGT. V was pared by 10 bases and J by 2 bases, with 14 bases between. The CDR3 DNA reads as TGTGCCACCCTCCGCGCTACTCAAGAGACCCAGTACTTC. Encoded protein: CATLRATQETQYF.

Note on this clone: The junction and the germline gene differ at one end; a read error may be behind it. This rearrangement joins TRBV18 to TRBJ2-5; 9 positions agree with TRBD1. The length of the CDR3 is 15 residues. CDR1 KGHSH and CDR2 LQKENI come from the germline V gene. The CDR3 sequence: CASAPSDRGQETQYF. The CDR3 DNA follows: TGTGCCAGCGCACCCTCGGACAGGGGCCAAGAGACCCAGTACTTC.

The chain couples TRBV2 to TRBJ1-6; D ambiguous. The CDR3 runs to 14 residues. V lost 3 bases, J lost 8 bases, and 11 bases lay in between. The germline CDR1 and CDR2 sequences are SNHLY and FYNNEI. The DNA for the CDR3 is TGTGCCAGCAGTGAGCAAGGGATTGATTCACCCCTCCACTTT. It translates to CASSEQGIDSPLHF.

The CDR3 reads CASSVDGDSYNEQFF. CDR3 DNA: TGTGCCAGCAGCGTAGACGGGGACTCCTACAATGAGCAGTTCTTC. This chain connects TRBV9 to TRBJ2-1, with D possibly matching TRBD2 (5 bases). The CDR3 sequence is 15 residues long. The ends were cut back, 0 bases at V and 0 bases at J, with 7 bases in the middle. Germline CDR1 and CDR2: SGDLS and YYNGEE.

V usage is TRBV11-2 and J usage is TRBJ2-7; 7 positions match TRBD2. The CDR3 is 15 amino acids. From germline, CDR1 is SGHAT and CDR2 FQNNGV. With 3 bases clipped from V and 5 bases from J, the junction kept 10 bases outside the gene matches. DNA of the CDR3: TGTGCCAGCAGCTTGGGCCACGGACGGGGGGACGAGCAGTACTTC. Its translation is CASSLGHGRGDEQYF.

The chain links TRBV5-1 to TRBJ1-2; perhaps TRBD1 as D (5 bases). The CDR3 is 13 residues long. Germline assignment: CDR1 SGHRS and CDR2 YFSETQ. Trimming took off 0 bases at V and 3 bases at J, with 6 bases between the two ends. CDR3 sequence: CASSLGGYYGYTF. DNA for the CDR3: TGCGCCAGCAGCTTGGGGGGGTACTATGGCTACACCTTC.

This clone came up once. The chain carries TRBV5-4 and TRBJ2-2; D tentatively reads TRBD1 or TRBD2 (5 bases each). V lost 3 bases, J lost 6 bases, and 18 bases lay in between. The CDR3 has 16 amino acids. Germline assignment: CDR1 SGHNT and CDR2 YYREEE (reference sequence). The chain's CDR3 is CASSSSGRRDAGELFF. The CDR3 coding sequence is TGTGCCAGCAGCTCCTCGGGGCGCCGGGACGCCGGGGAGCTGTTTTTT.

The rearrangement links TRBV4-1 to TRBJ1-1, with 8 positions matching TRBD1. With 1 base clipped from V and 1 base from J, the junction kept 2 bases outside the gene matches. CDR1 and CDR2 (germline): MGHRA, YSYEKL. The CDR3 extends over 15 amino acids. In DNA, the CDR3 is TGCGCCAGCAGCCAAGGAGGGACAGGGAACACTGAAGCTTTCTTT. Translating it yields CASSQGGTGNTEAFF.

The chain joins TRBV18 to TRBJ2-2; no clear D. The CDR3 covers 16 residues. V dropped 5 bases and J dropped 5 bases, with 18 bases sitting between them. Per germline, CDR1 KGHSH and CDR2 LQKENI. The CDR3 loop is CASSSTLSPGTGELFF. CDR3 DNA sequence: TGTGCCAGCTCATCCACCCTTTCCCCCGGGACCGGGGAGCTGTTTTTT. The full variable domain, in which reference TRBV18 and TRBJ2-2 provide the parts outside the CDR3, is NAGVMQNPRHLVRRRGQEARLRCSPMKGHSHVYWYRQLPEEGLKFMVYLQKENIIDESGMPKERFSAEFPKEGPSILRIQQVVRGDSAAYFCASSSTLSPGTGELFFGEGSRLTVL.

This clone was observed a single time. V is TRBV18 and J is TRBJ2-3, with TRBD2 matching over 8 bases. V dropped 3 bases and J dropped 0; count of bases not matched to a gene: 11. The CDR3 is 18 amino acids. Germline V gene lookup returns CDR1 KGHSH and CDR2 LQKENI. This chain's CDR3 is CASSPMRGASSSTDTQYF. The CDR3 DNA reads TGTGCCAGCTCACCGATGCGGGGGGCGAGTTCTAGCACAGATACGCAGTATTTT.

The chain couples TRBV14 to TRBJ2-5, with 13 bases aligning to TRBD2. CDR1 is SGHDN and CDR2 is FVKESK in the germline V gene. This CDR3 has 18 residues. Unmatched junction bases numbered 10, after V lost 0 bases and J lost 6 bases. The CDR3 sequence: CASSQEVTSGGAAKTQYF. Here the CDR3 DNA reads TGTGCCAGCAGCCAAGAAGTAACTAGCGGGGGGGCCGCGAAGACCCAGTACTTC.

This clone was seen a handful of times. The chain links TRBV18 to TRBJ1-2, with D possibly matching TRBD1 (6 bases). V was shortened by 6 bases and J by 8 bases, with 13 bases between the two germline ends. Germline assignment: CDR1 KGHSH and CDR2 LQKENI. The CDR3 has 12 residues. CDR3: CASSPGQRGYTF. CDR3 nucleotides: TGTGCCAGCTCCCCTGGACAGCGAGGCTACACCTTC. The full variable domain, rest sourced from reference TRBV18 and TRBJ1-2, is NAGVMQNPRHLVRRRGQEARLRCSPMKGHSHVYWYRQLPEEGLKFMVYLQKENIIDESGMPKERFSAEFPKEGPSILRIQQVVRGDSAAYFCASSPGQRGYTFGSGTRLTVV.

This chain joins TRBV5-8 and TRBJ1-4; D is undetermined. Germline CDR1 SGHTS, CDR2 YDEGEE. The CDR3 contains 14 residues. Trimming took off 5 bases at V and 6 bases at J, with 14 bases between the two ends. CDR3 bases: TGTGCCAGCAGTCGACACTCGGGAGATGAAAAACTGTTTTTT. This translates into CASSRHSGDEKLFF. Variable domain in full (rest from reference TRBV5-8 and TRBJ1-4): EAGVTQSPTHLIKTRGQQATLRCSPISGHTSVYWYQQALGLGLQFLLWYDEGEERNRGNFPPRFSGRQFPNYSSELNVNALELEDSALYLCASSRHSGDEKLFFGSGTQLSVL.

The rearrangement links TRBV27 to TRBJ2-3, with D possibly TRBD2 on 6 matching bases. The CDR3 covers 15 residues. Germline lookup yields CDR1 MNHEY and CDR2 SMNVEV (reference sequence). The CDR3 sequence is CGTSLGRDSADTQYF. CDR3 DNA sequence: TGTGGCACCAGTTTAGGCCGGGACTCGGCAGATACGCAGTATTTT.

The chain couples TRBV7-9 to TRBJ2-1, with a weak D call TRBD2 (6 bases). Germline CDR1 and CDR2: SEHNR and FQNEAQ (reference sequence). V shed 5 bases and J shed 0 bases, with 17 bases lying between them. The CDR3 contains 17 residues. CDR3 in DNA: TGTGCCAGCAGCCTCGGAGCGCCGGGGGTCTCCTACAATGAGCAGTTCTTC. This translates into CASSLGAPGVSYNEQFF. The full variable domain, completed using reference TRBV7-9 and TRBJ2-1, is DTGVSQNPRHKITKRGQNVTFRCDPISEHNRLYWYRQTLGQGPEFLTYFQNEAQLEKSRLLSDRFSAERPKGSFSTLEIQRTEQGDSAMYLCASSLGAPGVSYNEQFFGPGTRLTVL.

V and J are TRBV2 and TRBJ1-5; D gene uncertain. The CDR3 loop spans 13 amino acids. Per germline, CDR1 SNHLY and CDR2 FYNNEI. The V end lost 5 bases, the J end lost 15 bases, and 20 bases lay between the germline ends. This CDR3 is CASSPQTSTRRHF. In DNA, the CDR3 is TGTGCCAGCAGTCCCCAGACGAGTACCAGAAGGCATTTT.

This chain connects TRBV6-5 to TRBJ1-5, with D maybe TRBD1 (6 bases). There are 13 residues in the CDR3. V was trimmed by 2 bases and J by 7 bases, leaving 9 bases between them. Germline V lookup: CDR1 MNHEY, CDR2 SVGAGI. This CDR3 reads CASSYAQGQPQHF. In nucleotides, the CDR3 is TGTGCCAGCAGTTACGCACAGGGCCAGCCCCAGCATTTT.

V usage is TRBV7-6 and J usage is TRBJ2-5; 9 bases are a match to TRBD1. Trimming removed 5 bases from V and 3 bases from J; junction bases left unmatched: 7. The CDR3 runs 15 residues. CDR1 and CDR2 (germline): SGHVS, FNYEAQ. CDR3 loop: CASSPGTGREETQYF. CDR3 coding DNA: TGTGCCAGCAGCCCGGGGACAGGGAGAGAAGAGACCCAGTACTTC.

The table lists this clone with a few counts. DNA for the CDR3: TGTGCCAGCAGGGGGGATCAGCCCCAGCATTTT. Translation: CASRGDQPQHF. The chain joins TRBV6-4 to TRBJ1-5; D is perhaps TRBD1 (5 bases). The CDR3 consists of 11 residues. Trimming removed 6 bases from V and 5 bases from J, with 5 bases in between. Germline V gives CDR1 MRHNA, CDR2 SNTAGT.

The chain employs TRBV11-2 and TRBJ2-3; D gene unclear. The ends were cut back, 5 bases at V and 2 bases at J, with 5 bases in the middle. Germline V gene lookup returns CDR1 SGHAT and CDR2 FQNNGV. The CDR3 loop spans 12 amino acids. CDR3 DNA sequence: TGTGCCAGCAGCCAAATCACAGATACGCAGTATTTT. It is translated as CASSQITDTQYF.

The CDR3 coding sequence is TGTGCCAGCAGTTGGACTAGCGGACCAACAGATACGCAGTATTTT. Translating it yields CASSWTSGPTDTQYF. V is TRBV7-3 and J is TRBJ2-3, with 10 bases matching TRBD2. Germline V gene lookup returns CDR1 SGHTA and CDR2 FQGTGA. The CDR3 runs 15 residues. Germline trimming cut 6 bases from V and 3 bases from J; bases unmatched to any gene: 6.

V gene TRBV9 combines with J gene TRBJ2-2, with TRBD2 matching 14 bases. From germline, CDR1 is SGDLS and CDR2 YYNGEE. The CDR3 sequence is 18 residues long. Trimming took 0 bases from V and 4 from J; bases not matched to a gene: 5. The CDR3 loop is CASSVGLAGGLGTGELFF. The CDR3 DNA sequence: TGTGCCAGCAGCGTAGGACTAGCGGGGGGGCTCGGCACCGGGGAGCTGTTTTTT.

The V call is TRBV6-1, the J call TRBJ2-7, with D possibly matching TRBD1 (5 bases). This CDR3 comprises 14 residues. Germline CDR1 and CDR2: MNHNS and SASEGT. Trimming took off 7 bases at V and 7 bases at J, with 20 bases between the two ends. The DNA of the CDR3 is TGTGCCAGCAACCTAAGTGGGGCCTCAGGAGAGCAGTACTTC. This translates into CASNLSGASGEQYF.